The T cell receptor beta chain described here comes from a study of T cells in Graves' hyperthyroidism and ophthalmopathy. Details on this clonotype: A much larger clonotype is one base distant, so this may be a read error.

RNA transcripts yielded amplified TCR beta CDR3 regions. Carried out on the TCR CDR3, a first-round RT-PCR used the HTBI primer set. TCRdb used MiXCR to reprocess the multiplex PCR reads, holding one entry per CDR3 protein. The top ten hold 6.5% to 8% of the sample, which has around 600,000 distinct CDR3 sequences, 15% to 18% seen once. A lack of ophthalmopathy progression within 18 months defined stable Graves' hyperthyroidism. With a duration under 2 months, the hyperthyroidism was newly diagnosed in patients aged 18 to 65. PBMCs were collected from a roughly 10 ml volume of fresh peripheral blood. The clonotype originates from a woman aged 25 to 39 with Graves' hyperthyroidism. Specimen: blood.

The chain's CDR3 is CASSLPGAHEQYF. For the CDR3, the DNA is TGTGCCAGCAGTTTACCAGGTGCACACGAGCAGTACTTC. The J gene is TRBJ2-7, the V gene TRBV12-3 or TRBV12-4; no clear D. This CDR3 has 13 amino acids. With 2 bases removed from V and 5 bases from J, the gap between germline ends came to 10 bases.